These 20 T cell receptor beta chains share one sample of origin, sequenced in a study of technical replicates of blood from several donors. Clones were read by immunoSEQ multiplex PCR, and TCRdb kept only the in-frame ones, dropping some. Of around 60,000 clones in the sample, around 92% are singletons; the top ten hold more than 4%. What was sequenced was PBMCs. These receptors were collected from a human donor in good health. Some clones in this sample may be carry-over from other donors' samples.

The chain employs TRBV14 and TRBJ2-3; D might be TRBD2 (7 bases). CDR3 length: 16 amino acids. Per germline, CDR1 SGHDN and CDR2 FVKESK. V was trimmed by 4 bases and J by 2 bases, leaving 16 bases between them. Here the CDR3 DNA reads TGTGCCAGCAGCCCCCGCCGGGGGGCGACCACAGATACGCAGTATTTT. Protein product: CASSPRRGATTDTQYF. Full variable domain (missing parts from reference TRBV14 and TRBJ2-3): EAGVTQFPSHSVIEKGQTVTLRCDPISGHDNLYWYRRVMGKEIKFLLHFVKESKQDESGMPNNRFLAERTGGTYSTLKVQPAELEDSGVYFCASSPRRGATTDTQYFGPGTRLTVL.

The chain is built from TRBV9 and TRBJ2-3; the match to TRBD2 covers 7 bases. Per germline, CDR1 SGDLS and CDR2 YYNGEE. The length of the CDR3 is 17 residues. Trimming at V came to 0 bases and at J to 3 bases, leaving 10 bases not matched to a gene. The CDR3 spells CASSVASWGSGTDTQYF. CDR3 nucleotides: TGTGCCAGCAGCGTAGCTTCCTGGGGTAGCGGGACAGATACGCAGTATTTT.

The rearrangement links TRBV5-6 to TRBJ2-5, with 7 positions matching TRBD1. V trimming: 7 bases; J trimming: 2 bases; junction bases outside the gene matches: 11. CDR3 length equals 15 residues. CDR1 and CDR2 from the germline V gene are SGHDT and YYEEEE. The CDR3 region has the DNA TGTGCCAGCGGCGAACAGGGGCCATTACAAGAGACCCAGTACTTC. This sequence encodes CASGEQGPLQETQYF.

The table lists this clone with a count of one. The chain has TRBV5-1 and TRBJ2-5, with 11 bases fitting TRBD1. CDR1 and CDR2 (germline): SGHRS, YFSETQ. Trimming took 5 bases from V and 3 from J; bases not matched to a gene: 9. The CDR3 totals 16 residues. The CDR3 DNA reads TGCGCCAGCAGTCCGGTAGGGACAGGGGGAGAAGAGACCCAGTACTTC. Translated: CASSPVGTGGEETQYF.

V usage is TRBV15 and J usage is TRBJ1-5; D not certain. Trimming pared 0 bases from V and 2 bases from J, leaving 17 bases between. Germline values: CDR1 LNHNV, CDR2 YYDKDF (reference sequence). The CDR3 contains 18 residues. The CDR3 sequence is CATSRDLRRSPGNQPQHF. The CDR3 DNA is TGTGCCACCAGCAGAGATCTCCGGAGAAGTCCAGGCAATCAGCCCCAGCATTTT.

The chain recombines TRBV11-1 with TRBJ2-5; TRBD2 aligns across 9 bases. The CDR3 sequence is 16 residues long. Germline CDR1 reads SGHAT; CDR2 reads FQDESV (reference sequence). V was clipped by 1 base and J by 5 bases; unmatched bases: 8. The CDR3 coding sequence is TGTGCCAGCAGCTTAGATGGGGGGACTAGCTGGGAGACCCAGTACTTC. Residues: CASSLDGGTSWETQYF.

The gene calls are TRBV7-9 and TRBJ2-5; D may be TRBD1 (6 bases). V was shortened by 3 bases and J by 4 bases, with 21 bases between the two germline ends. This CDR3 is 17 amino acids long. Germline CDR1 SEHNR, CDR2 FQNEAQ (reference sequence). In DNA, the CDR3 is TGTGCCAGCAGCTTTTCTCCGGGACCTAGGGGGTTAGAGACCCAGTACTTC. It yields the protein CASSFSPGPRGLETQYF. The full variable domain, its missing parts supplied by reference TRBV7-9 and TRBJ2-5, is DTGVSQNPRHKITKRGQNVTFRCDPISEHNRLYWYRQTLGQGPEFLTYFQNEAQLEKSRLLSDRFSAERPKGSFSTLEIQRTEQGDSAMYLCASSFSPGPRGLETQYFGPGTRLLVL.

The rearrangement joins TRBV7-8 to TRBJ2-7; TRBD2 is a possible D gene (5 bases). CDR3 length equals 12 residues. The V end was cut by 5 bases, the J end by 6 bases, with 11 bases between. Germline V gives CDR1 SGHVS, CDR2 FQNEAQ. The CDR3 bases are TGTGCCAGCAGCCTCCGGACTGGCGAGCAGTACTTC. Translation gives CASSLRTGEQYF.

CDR3 nucleotides: TGTGCCAGCAGCTTAGGGGGACTAGATGCCTACAATGAGCAGTTCTTC. Amino acids: CASSLGGLDAYNEQFF. This chain joins TRBV13 and TRBJ2-1, with 8 nucleotides matching TRBD2. V was clipped by 0 bases and J by 2 bases; unmatched bases: 3. Germline CDR1 is PRHDT and CDR2 is FYEKMQ (reference sequence). The CDR3 length is 16 residues. Variable domain in full (rest from reference TRBV13 and TRBJ2-1): AAGVIQSPRHLIKEKRETATLKCYPIPRHDTVYWYQQGPGQDPQFLISFYEKMQSDKGSIPDRFSAQQFSDYHSELNMSSLELGDSALYFCASSLGGLDAYNEQFFGPGTRLTVL.

The chain carries TRBV6-5 and TRBJ2-7, with D maybe TRBD2 (6 bases). The CDR3 runs to 15 residues. Germline values: CDR1 MNHEY, CDR2 SVGAGI. Trimming shortened V by 7 bases and J by 7 bases, and 23 bases separated the two germline ends. CDR3 sequence (DNA): TGTGCCAGCAAAGCCCCTAGCGCTTGGGGGTGGGAGCAGTACTTC. It yields the protein CASKAPSAWGWEQYF.

This clone was counted a single time. V is TRBV28 and J is TRBJ2-1; no clear D. Germline V gives CDR1 MDHEN, CDR2 SYDVKM. V dropped 8 bases and J dropped 5 bases, with 10 bases sitting between them. The CDR3 has 12 residues. CDR3 residues: CASRFANNEQFF. CDR3 coding DNA: TGTGCCAGCCGATTCGCGAACAATGAGCAGTTCTTC.

The V call is TRBV29-1, the J call TRBJ2-5; a weak D match, TRBD2 (5 bases). The V end lost 6 bases, the J end lost 4 bases, and 12 bases lay between the germline ends. Looked up from germline, CDR1 is SQVTM and CDR2 is ANQGSEA. The CDR3 has 12 amino acids. Here the CDR3 reads CSVWTPGETQYF. In DNA, the CDR3 is TGCAGCGTCTGGACTCCTGGAGAGACCCAGTACTTC.

The chain employs TRBV5-1 and TRBJ2-5, with 9 bases fitting TRBD2. From germline, CDR1 is SGHRS and CDR2 YFSETQ. The CDR3 has 16 residues. V lost 6 bases, J lost 5 bases, and 14 bases stayed unmatched. CDR3 DNA: TGCGCCAGCATCCAAAGGCCGGGACTAGCTGGCGAGACCCAGTACTTC. Encoded protein: CASIQRPGLAGETQYF.

The V and J genes are TRBV7-9 and TRBJ1-4, with TRBD1 matching over 9 bases. This CDR3 has 15 amino acids. The V gene end was trimmed by 5 bases and the J gene end by 7 bases; junction bases not matched to a gene: 8. Germline V gene sequence: CDR1 SEHNR, CDR2 FQNEAQ (reference sequence). As DNA, the CDR3 is TGTGCCAGCAGCCCCCGCGGGACAGGGCGTGAAAAACTGTTTTTT. Encoded protein: CASSPRGTGREKLFF. The full variable domain, in which reference TRBV7-9 and TRBJ1-4 provide the parts outside the CDR3, is DTGVSQNPRHKITKRGQNVTFRCDPISEHNRLYWYRQTLGQGPEFLTYFQNEAQLEKSRLLSDRFSAERPKGSFSTLEIQRTEQGDSAMYLCASSPRGTGREKLFFGSGTQLSVL.

This clone has a handful of counts. The gene calls are TRBV2 and TRBJ1-5, with TRBD1 identical over 10 bases. The CDR3 covers 14 residues. Germline V gives CDR1 SNHLY, CDR2 FYNNEI. V trimming: 6 bases; J trimming: 7 bases; junction bases outside the gene matches: 6. CDR3: CASSQTGGVQPQHF. DNA of the CDR3: TGTGCCAGCAGCCAGACAGGGGGCGTGCAGCCCCAGCATTTT.

The chain carries TRBV5-3 and TRBJ1-2; TRBD1 is a possible D gene (5 bases). TRBV5-3 has ORF status, its function being uncertain. This CDR3 is 12 amino acids long. V was trimmed by 4 bases and J by 8 bases, leaving 12 bases between them. The CDR3 DNA reads as TGTGCCAGAAGCCCAGGGTTAGCCGGCTACACCTTC. Protein sequence: CARSPGLAGYTF.

The rearrangement links TRBV2 to TRBJ1-4; D is ambiguous. V gave up 7 bases and J gave up 8 bases, with 26 bases separating them. The CDR3 is made up of 17 amino acids. Germline V CDR1 and CDR2: SNHLY, FYNNEI. CDR3 loop: CASKRAPVMLEPEKLFF. Here the CDR3 DNA reads TGTGCCAGCAAGCGGGCCCCGGTAATGTTAGAGCCGGAAAAACTGTTTTTT.

The chain couples TRBV5-8 to TRBJ1-1, with 9 bases aligning to TRBD1. This CDR3 is 16 amino acids long. With V trimmed by 4 bases and J by 3 bases, 10 bases remained unmatched. Germline CDR1 SGHTS, CDR2 YDEGEE. The CDR3 DNA reads TGTGCCAGCAGCCGGATCCCGACAGGGGGGTACACTGAAGCTTTCTTT. It encodes CASSRIPTGGYTEAFF.

V and J are TRBV4-3 and TRBJ2-2; TRBD2 matches at 8 bases. Trimming cost V 0 bases and J 0 bases; bases outside gene matches: 9. Germline values: CDR1 LGHNA, CDR2 YSLEER. This CDR3 comprises 19 residues. As DNA, the CDR3 is TGCGCCAGCAGCCAAGACGGGGCGGGAGGCCCCGCGAACACCGGGGAGCTGTTTTTT. This encodes CASSQDGAGGPANTGELFF.

V is TRBV5-4 and J is TRBJ2-5; D perhaps matches TRBD2 (5 bases). The CDR3 covers 16 residues. Per germline, CDR1 SGHNT and CDR2 YYREEE (reference sequence). V dropped 1 base and J dropped 1 base, with 14 bases sitting between them. CDR3 DNA: TGTGCCAGCAGCTTGAAATCGGGGAGCCGCCAAGAGACCCAGTACTTC. Protein product: CASSLKSGSRQETQYF.